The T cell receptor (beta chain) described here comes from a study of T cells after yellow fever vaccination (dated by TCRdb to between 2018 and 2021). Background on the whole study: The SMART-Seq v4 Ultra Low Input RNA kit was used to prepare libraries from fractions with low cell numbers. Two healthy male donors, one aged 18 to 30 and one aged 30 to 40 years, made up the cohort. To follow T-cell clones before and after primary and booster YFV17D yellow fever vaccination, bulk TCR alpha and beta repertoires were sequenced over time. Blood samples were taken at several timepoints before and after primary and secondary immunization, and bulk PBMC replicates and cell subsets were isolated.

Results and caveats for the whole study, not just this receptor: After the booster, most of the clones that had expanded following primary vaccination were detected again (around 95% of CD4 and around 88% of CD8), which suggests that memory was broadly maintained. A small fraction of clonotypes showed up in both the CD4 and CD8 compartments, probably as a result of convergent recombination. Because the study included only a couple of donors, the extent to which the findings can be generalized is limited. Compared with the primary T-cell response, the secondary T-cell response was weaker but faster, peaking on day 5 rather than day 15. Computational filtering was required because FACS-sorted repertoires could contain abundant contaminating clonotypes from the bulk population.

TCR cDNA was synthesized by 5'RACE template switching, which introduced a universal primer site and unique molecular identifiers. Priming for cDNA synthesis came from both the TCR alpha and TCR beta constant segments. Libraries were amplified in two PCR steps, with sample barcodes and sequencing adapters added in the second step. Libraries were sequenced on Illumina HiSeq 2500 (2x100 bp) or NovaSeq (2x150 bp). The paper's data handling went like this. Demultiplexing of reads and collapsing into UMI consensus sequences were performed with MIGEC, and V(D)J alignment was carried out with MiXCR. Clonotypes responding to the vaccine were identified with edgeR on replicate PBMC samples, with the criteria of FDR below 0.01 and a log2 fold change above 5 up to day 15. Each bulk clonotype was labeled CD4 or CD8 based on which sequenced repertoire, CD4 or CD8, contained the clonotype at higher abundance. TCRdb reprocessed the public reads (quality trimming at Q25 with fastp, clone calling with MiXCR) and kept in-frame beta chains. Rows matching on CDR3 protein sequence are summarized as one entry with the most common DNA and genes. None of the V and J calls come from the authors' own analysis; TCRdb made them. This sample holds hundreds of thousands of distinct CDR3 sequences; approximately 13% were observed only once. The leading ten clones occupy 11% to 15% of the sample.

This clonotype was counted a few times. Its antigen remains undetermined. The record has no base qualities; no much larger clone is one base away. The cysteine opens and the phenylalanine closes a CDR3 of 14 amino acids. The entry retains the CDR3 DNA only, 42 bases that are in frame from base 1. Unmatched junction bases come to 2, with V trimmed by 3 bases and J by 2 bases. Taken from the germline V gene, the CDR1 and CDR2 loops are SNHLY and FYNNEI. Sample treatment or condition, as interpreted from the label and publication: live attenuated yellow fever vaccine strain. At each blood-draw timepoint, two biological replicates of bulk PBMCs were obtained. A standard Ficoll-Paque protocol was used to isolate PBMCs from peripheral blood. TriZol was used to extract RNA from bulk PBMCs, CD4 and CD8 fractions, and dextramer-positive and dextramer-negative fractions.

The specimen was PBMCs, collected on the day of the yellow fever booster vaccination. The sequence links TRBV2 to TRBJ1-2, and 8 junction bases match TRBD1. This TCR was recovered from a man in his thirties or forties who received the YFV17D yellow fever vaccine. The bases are TGTGCCAGCAGTGACACAGGGGGGAACTATGGCTACACCTTC. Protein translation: CASSDTGGNYGYTF.